The next 8 T cell receptor beta chains were all read from a single sample in a study of human T cells and chemical hapten exposure. Time point here: patch test 2, 6 weeks after DPC sensitization. The treatment was: therapeutic diphenylcyclopropenone sensitization with weekly scalp DPC. TCRdb re-called the RACE reads with MiXCR, one entry per CDR3 protein. The sample contains 95,000 or so distinct CDR3 sequences, approximately 10% of which appear only once. Sequencing was performed on whole blood, taken in connection with sensitization to the hapten diphenylcyclopropenone (DPC). These receptors originate from a woman in her thirties or forties with alopecia areata. Some clones in this sample may be carry-over from other donors' samples.

With regard to this clonotype: This sequence may be a read error, since a much larger clone differs from it by one base. The rearrangement uses TRBV6-1 and TRBJ2-1; either TRBD1 or TRBD2 may fit D (5 bases each). This CDR3 has 15 amino acids. Trimming stripped 3 bases from V and 9 bases from J, with 18 bases between. Germline CDR1 reads MNHNS; CDR2 reads SASEGT. Here the CDR3 DNA reads TGTGCCAGCAGTGAGGGCAGGGAGCGTTTGGTTGAGCAGTTCTTC. Protein: CASSEGRERLVEQFF.

The chain is built from TRBV12-3 or TRBV12-4 and TRBJ1-2; D not certain. CDR3 length equals 13 residues. Deletions cut 5 bases from V and 3 bases from J, with 10 bases between. CDR3 amino acids: CASSLQAYYGYTF. The CDR3 coding sequence is TGTGCCAGCAGTCTTCAGGCCTACTATGGCTACACCTTC.

This clonotype was observed at least ten times. J is TRBJ1-5 and V is TRBV20-1; no definite D call. The CDR3 length is 11 residues. Between the trimmed V and J ends, which lost 3 bases and 11 bases, there was a span of 11 bases. Looked up from germline, CDR1 is DFQATT and CDR2 is SNEGSKA (reference sequence). Here the CDR3 DNA reads TGCAGTGCTAGCTTACGACATGCCCAGCATTTT. It yields the protein CSASLRHAQHF.

This clonotype was seen ten or more times. CDR3 loop: CASSFPPGQGAVGNTEAFF. For the CDR3, the DNA is TGTGCCAGCAGTTTCCCGCCGGGACAGGGGGCAGTAGGGAACACTGAAGCTTTCTTT. This chain uses TRBV6-6 with TRBJ1-1; 12 bases line up with TRBD1. The CDR3 is made up of 19 amino acids. Germline assignment: CDR1 MNHNY and CDR2 SVGAGI (reference sequence). J gave up 1 base and V 4 bases, and 13 bases lay outside the gene matches.

This clonotype was recorded a few times. The V call is TRBV5-4, the J call TRBJ1-4; D unclear. Germline lookup yields CDR1 SGHNT and CDR2 YYREEE (reference sequence). The CDR3 consists of 15 residues. Trimming cost V 4 bases and J 0 bases, with 10 bases left between them. CDR3 in DNA: TGTGCCAGCAGCCCTTCTAGATCAACTAATGAAAAACTGTTTTTT. Translated: CASSPSRSTNEKLFF.

In this sample, this clonotype turned up many times. The V gene is TRBV20-1, the J gene TRBJ2-3, with D perhaps matching TRBD2 (5 bases). Trimming took off 0 bases at V and 6 bases at J, with 13 bases between the two ends. The germline CDR1 and CDR2 sequences are DFQATT and SNEGSKA (reference sequence). This CDR3 has 14 residues. DNA for the CDR3: TGCAGTGCTAGAGATTTCCGGGAAAGCGATACGCAGTATTTT. It translates to CSARDFRESDTQYF.

In its sample, this clonotype was seen a few times. CDR3 nucleotide sequence: TGTGCCAGCAGCTTTGGGACTAGCGGGCGCACAGATACGCAGTATTTT. Residues: CASSFGTSGRTDTQYF. The chain has TRBV7-3 and TRBJ2-3; TRBD2 aligns across 12 bases. CDR1 SGHTA and CDR2 FQGTGA come from the germline V gene. V lost 3 bases and J lost 1; bases outside the gene matches: 2. The CDR3 has 16 residues. Complete variable domain (other parts from reference TRBV7-3 and TRBJ2-3): GAGVSQTPSNKVTEKGKYVELRCDPISGHTALYWYRQSLGQGPEFLIYFQGTGAADDSGLPNDRFFAVRPEGSVSTLKIQRTERGDSAVYLCASSFGTSGRTDTQYFGPGTRLTVL.

This clonotype was seen repeatedly, ten times or more. The chain couples TRBV27 to TRBJ1-6, with a possible D match to TRBD1 (6 bases). CDR1 MNHEY and CDR2 SMNVEV come from the germline V gene (reference sequence). CDR3 length equals 15 residues. V was pared by 3 bases and J by 9 bases, with 15 bases between. CDR3 sequence reads: CASSFLRDTSSPLHF. The CDR3 DNA follows: TGTGCCAGCAGTTTCCTTCGGGACACTTCTTCACCCCTCCACTTT.